This entry features one T cell receptor (beta chain) sequence. The antigen remains unidentified. From the germline J gene comes the end of the CDR3, since the read stops 3 residues before it. Profiled with immunoSEQ multiplex PCR; TCRdb holds only in-frame clones, not every one. The sample table sets out approximately 31,000 clones. This sample stems from a study of Tregs in tolerant kidney transplant recipients. Study at large: Recipients received nonmyeloablative bone marrow transplants from related graft donors, with transient mixed chimerism. Study findings and constraints: Changing PCR primers prevented nucleotide comparison between some patients' samples. Antigen-driven expansion was suggested because donor-specific Tregs expanded more than all Tregs in tolerant patients.

CD4+CD25+CD127- Tregs, CD4+CD25- non-Tregs, CD4 and CD8 cells were sorted. From germline, CDR1 is KGHSH and CDR2 LQKENI. Trimming pared 3 bases from V and 0 bases from J, leaving 12 bases between. CDR3 size: 16 residues. V is TRBV18 and J is TRBJ2-1; D gene unclear. This receptor was taken from a human donor who received a combined kidney and bone marrow transplant. The specimen comprised CD8+ T cells from blood, sampled before the transplant. Partial CDR3 DNA: TGTGCCAGCTCACCCGAAGGGTTGATCTCCTACAATGAG. Amino acid sequence: CASSPEGLISYNE. The CDR3, in full, reads CASSPEGLISYNEQFF.